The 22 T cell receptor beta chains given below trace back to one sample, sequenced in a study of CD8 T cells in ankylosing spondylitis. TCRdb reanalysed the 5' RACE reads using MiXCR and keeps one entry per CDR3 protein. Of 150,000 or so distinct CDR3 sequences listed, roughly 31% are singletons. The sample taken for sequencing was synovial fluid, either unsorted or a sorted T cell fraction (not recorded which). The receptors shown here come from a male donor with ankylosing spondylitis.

The CDR3 loop is CASNTNHYEQYF. The CDR3, as DNA: TGTGCCAGCAATACCAATCACTACGAGCAGTACTTC. The rearrangement links TRBV28 to TRBJ2-7; D is uncertain. From germline, CDR1 is MDHEN and CDR2 SYDVKM. The V end was cut by 7 bases, the J end by 3 bases, with 10 bases between. This CDR3 contains 12 residues.

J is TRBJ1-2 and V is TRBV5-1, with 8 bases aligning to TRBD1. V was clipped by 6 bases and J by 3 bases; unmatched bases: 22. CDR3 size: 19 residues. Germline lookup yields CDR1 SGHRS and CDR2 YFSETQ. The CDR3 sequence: CASKPPSSGTGIRDYGYTF. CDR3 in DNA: TGCGCCAGCAAGCCTCCATCTTCCGGGACAGGAATCCGAGACTATGGCTACACCTTC.

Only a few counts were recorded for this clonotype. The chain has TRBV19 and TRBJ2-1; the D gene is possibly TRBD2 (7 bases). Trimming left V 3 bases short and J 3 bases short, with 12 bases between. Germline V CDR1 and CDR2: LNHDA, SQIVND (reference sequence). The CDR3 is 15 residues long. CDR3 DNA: TGTGCCAGTAGTATCATCGGGGGGCTCTACAATGAGCAGTTCTTC. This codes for CASSIIGGLYNEQFF.

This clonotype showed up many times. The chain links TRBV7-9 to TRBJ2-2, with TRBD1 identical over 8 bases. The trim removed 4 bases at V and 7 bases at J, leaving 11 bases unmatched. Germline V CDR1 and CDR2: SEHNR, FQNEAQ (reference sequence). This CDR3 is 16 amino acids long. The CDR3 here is CASSYGQGFFGGELFF. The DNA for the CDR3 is TGTGCCAGCAGCTACGGACAGGGTTTTTTTGGCGGGGAGCTGTTTTTT.

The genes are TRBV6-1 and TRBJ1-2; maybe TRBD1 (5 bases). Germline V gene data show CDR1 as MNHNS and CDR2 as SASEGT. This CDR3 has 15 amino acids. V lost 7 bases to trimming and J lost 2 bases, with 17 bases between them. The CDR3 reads CASIGSWGINYGYTF. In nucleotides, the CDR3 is TGTGCCAGCATAGGCTCCTGGGGGATAAACTATGGCTACACCTTC.

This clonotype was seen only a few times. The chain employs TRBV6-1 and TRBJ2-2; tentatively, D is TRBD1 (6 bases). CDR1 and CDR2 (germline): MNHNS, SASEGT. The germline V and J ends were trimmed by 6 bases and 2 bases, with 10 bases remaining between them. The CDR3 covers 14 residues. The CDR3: CASRPQGNTGELFF. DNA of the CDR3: TGTGCCAGCAGGCCACAGGGTAACACCGGGGAGCTGTTTTTT.

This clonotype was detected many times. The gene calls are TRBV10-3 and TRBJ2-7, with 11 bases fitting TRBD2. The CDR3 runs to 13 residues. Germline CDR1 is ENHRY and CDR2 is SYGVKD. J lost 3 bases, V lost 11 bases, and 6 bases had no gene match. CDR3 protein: CASRGTSGYEQYF. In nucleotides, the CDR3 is TGTGCCTCAAGGGGGACTAGCGGCTACGAGCAGTACTTC.

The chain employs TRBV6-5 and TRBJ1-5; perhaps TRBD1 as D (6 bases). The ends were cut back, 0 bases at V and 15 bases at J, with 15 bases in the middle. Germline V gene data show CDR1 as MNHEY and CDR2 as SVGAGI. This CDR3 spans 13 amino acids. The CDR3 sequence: CASSYSGTSAAHF. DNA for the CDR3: TGTGCCAGCAGTTACTCCGGGACATCCGCCGCGCATTTT.

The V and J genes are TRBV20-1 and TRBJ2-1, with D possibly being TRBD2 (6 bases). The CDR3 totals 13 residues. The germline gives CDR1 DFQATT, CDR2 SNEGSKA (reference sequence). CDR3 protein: CTGGAMGNNEQFF. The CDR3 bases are TGCACCGGAGGGGCCATGGGGAACAATGAGCAGTTCTTC.

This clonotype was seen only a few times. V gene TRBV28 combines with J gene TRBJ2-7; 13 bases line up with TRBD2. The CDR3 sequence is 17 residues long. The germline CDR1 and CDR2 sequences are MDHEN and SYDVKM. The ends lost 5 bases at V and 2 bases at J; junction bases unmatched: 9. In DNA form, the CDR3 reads TGTGCCAGCAGTAAAATCAGGGGACTAGCGGGAACCTACGAGCAGTACTTC. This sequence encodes CASSKIRGLAGTYEQYF.

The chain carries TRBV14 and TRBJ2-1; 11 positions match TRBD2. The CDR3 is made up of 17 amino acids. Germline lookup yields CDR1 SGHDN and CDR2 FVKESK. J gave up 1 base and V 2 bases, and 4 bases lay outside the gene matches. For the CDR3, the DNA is TGTGCCAGCAGCCAATTTAGCGGGAGGGGGTCCTACAATGAGCAGTTCTTC. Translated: CASSQFSGRGSYNEQFF.

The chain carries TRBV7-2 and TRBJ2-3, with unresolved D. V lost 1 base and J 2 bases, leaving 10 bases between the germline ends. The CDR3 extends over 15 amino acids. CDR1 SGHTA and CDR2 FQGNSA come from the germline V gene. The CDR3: CASSLVWQHTDTQYF. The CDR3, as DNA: TGTGCCAGCAGCTTAGTGTGGCAGCACACAGATACGCAGTATTTT.

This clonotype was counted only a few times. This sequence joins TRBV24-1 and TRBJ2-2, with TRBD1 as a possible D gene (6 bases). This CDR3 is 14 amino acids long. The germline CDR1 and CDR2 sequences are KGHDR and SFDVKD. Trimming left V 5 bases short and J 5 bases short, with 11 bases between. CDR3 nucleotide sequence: TGTGCCACCAGTGTTACAGGGCAAACCGGGGAGCTGTTTTTT. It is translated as CATSVTGQTGELFF.

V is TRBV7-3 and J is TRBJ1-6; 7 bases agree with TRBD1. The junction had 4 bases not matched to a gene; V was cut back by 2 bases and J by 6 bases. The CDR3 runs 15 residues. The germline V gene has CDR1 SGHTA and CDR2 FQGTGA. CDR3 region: CASSLAGTANSPLHF. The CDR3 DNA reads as TGTGCCAGCAGCTTAGCCGGGACAGCTAATTCACCCCTCCACTTT.

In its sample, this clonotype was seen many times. CDR3 protein: CASSRGTGATDTQYF. The CDR3 nucleotides are TGTGCCAGCAGCCGTGGGACGGGAGCTACAGATACGCAGTATTTT. The rearrangement joins TRBV7-8 to TRBJ2-3, with D perhaps TRBD2 (6 bases). The CDR3 consists of 15 residues. V lost 5 bases, J lost 3 bases, and 15 bases lay in between. Germline V gives CDR1 SGHVS, CDR2 FQNEAQ. The full variable domain, in which reference TRBV7-8 and TRBJ2-3 provide the parts outside the CDR3, is GAGVSQSPRYKVAKRGQDVALRCDPISGHVSLFWYQQALGQGPEFLTYFQNEAQLDKSGLPSDRFFAERPEGSVSTLKIQRTQQEDSAVYLCASSRGTGATDTQYFGPGTRLTVL.

The CDR3 is CASSLEGTKNQPQHF. The CDR3 bases are TGCGCCAGCAGCTTGGAAGGGACAAAAAATCAGCCCCAGCATTTT. V is TRBV5-1 and J is TRBJ1-5, with D possibly matching TRBD1 (6 bases). The CDR3 consists of 15 residues. The V gene lost 0 bases and the J gene lost 4 bases, with 11 bases spanning the gap. Germline CDR1 and CDR2: SGHRS and YFSETQ.

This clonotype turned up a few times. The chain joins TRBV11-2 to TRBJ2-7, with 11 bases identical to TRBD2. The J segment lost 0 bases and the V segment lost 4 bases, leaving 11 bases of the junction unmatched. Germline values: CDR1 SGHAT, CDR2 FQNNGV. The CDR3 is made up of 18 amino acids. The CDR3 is CASSYGRTSGSFSYEQYF. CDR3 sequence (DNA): TGTGCCAGCAGCTACGGGAGGACTAGCGGGTCGTTCTCCTACGAGCAGTACTTC.

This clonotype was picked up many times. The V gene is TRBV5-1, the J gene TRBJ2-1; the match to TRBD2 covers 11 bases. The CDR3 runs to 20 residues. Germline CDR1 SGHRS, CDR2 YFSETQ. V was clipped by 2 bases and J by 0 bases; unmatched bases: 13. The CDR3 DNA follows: TGCGCCAGCAGCTTTTCTAGCGGGGGGATTATTCGAAGCTCCTACAATGAGCAGTTCTTC. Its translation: CASSFSSGGIIRSSYNEQFF.

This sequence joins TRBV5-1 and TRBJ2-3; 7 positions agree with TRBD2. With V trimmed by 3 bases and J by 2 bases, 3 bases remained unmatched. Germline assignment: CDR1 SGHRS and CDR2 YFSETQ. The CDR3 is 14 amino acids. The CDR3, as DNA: TGCGCCAGCAGCTACGGGGGGATCACAGATACGCAGTATTTT. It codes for CASSYGGITDTQYF.

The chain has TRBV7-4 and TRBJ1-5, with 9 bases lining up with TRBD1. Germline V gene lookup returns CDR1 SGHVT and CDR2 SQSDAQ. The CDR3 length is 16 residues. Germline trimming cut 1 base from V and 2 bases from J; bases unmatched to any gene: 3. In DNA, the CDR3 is TGTGCCAGCAGCTTAGGTCGACAGGGGGGCAATCAGCCCCAGCATTTT. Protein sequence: CASSLGRQGGNQPQHF.

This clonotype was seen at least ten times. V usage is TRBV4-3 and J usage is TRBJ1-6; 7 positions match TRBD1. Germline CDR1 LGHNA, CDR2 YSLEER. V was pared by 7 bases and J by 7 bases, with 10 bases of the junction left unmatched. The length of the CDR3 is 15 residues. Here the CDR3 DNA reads TGCGCCAGCACCAAGGCGGACAGGATGAATTCACCCCTCCACTTT. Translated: CASTKADRMNSPLHF.

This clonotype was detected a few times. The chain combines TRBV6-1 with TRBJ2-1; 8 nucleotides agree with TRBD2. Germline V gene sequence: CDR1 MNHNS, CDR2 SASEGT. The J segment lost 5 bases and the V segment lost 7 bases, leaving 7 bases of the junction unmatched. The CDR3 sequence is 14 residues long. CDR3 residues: CASNTGLANNEQFF. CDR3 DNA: TGTGCCAGCAATACCGGACTAGCCAACAATGAGCAGTTCTTC.